This T cell receptor beta chain is from a study of vaccination and CD4 T cells after COVID-19 (dated by TCRdb to between 2022 and 2023). Context from the whole study: SARS-CoV-2 positivity had been established in the convalescent patients by nasal swab PCR, and mild disease was recorded in eight to ten of these patients and severe disease in one. In the convalescent cohort there were six males and four females, among whom were two Hispanic individuals, seven Caucasians, two Asians and one multiracial person. Participants received two doses of either the Pfizer-BioNTech BNT162b2 vaccine (n=8) or the Moderna mRNA-1273 vaccine (n=2). Post-COVID blood samples were collected from convalescent patients a median of around 100 days after diagnosis, with a range of about 35 to 170 days. Post-vaccine blood samples were collected a median of approximately eleven weeks after the second vaccine dose, ranging from roughly 13 to 250 days. The cultures were stimulated with overlapping spike peptide pools from SARS-CoV-2 and from the common cold coronaviruses HCoV-NL63, HCoV-OC43 and HCoV-229E. Control cultures used a CEFX viral epitope pool as positive control, an HIV-1 Nef peptide pool as negative control, or no peptide. In roughly nine COVID-19 convalescent patients and a handful of infection-naive healthy vaccine recipients, the spike-specific CD4+ TCR repertoire before mRNA vaccination was compared with the repertoire after mRNA vaccination.

The treatment or condition label here, explained by the study, means: approximately 11-day PBMC culture with coronavirus spike peptide pools or control peptides (ViraFEST assay). The ViraFEST assay, used in the study, expanded antigen-specific T cells with peptide pools and then identified the expanded clonotypes through TCR sequencing. The convalescent patients' positive SARS-CoV-2 PCR tests fell between March and December 2020, which was before the Alpha, Beta and Delta variants emerged in the United States. Each well held around 2.1 million PBMCs cultured with roughly 10 ug/ml peptide pools in IMDM containing about 5% human AB serum and around 10 IU/ml IL-2. Half of the culture medium was replaced with fresh IL-2-containing medium on days 3 and 7. CD4+ T cells were isolated after about nine days of culture through negative selection using the EasySep CD4+ T cell isolation kit. Ficoll-Paque Plus gradient centrifugation was used to isolate PBMCs from whole blood, and the isolated PBMCs were then either used fresh or cryopreserved at -140C. Triplicate wells were generally used for each culture condition.

Library preparation used PCR. TCR sequencing of DNA from cultured CD4+ T cells used the Oncomine TCR Beta short-read assay at the Johns Hopkins FTIC core. The QIAamp micro DNA kit was used to extract genomic DNA from the cultured CD4+ T cells. Oncomine TCR Beta libraries from cultured CD4+ T cells were pooled using unique dual indexes and sequenced on an Illumina iSeq 100. Per the authors' processing: Non-productive sequences were removed, and CDR3s not starting with C, not ending with F or W, or shorter than 7 amino acids were discarded. Antigen-specific clonotypes were identified with the MANAFEST web application by comparing peptide-stimulated wells with reference and other culture wells. Positive clones required FDR below 0.05, an odds ratio above 5, and productive frequency above 0.1% in at least two of three replicate wells. Clonotypes that were significantly expanded in both SARS-CoV-2 spike wells and at least one common cold coronavirus spike condition were defined as cross-reactive. Similarity between CDR3 sequences was evaluated in R version 3.6.1 using Levenshtein distances (stringdist) and unrooted phylogenetic trees (ape). TCRdb reanalyzed the raw reads on its own, using fastp at Q25 for trimming and MiXCR for clone calling, and kept in-frame beta chains. Every CDR3 protein is listed once, alongside the most common genes and DNA of its rows. The V and J calls come from TCRdb's annotation, not from the publication. The sample includes about 20,000 distinct CDR3 sequences, with 45% to 60% observed a single time. The ten largest clonotypes hold 5.5% to 7% of the sample.

General findings and caveats noted by the study authors: Of the vaccine-specific clones in convalescent patients, 304 of 307, or nearly all, reacted only to SARS-CoV-2 spike and did not cross-react with common cold coronaviruses. The number of convalescent patients in the study was relatively small, and the study did not examine early timepoints following natural infection. In convalescent patients, a median roughly 83% of post-vaccine SARS-CoV-2-reactive clones were detected only after vaccination, and vaccine-specific priming was suggested by this finding. The median number of SARS-CoV-2-reactive clonotypes rose from under 25 after infection to some 37 after vaccination, but the change was not significant.

For this clonotype: Its specific antigen is unknown. It has no much larger one-base neighbor in the sample; base qualities were not kept.

V and J are truncated by 1 base and 5 bases respectively, leaving an intervening sequence of 5 bases. Via the germline V gene (reference sequence), CDR1 is LGHDT and CDR2 YNNKEL. CDR3 length: 12 amino acids, cysteine to phenylalanine. The sequence is cut down to CDR3 DNA, 36 bases in frame from base 1. The sequenced material came from CD4+ T cells from blood, cultured in vitro. The rearranged segments are TRBV3-1 and TRBJ1-2; no D segment can be confidently identified. The receptor was derived from a human donor who had recovered from COVID-19. The sequenced DNA: TGTGCCAGCAGCCAAGCGGCGTATGGCTACACCTTC. This codes for CASSQAAYGYTF.